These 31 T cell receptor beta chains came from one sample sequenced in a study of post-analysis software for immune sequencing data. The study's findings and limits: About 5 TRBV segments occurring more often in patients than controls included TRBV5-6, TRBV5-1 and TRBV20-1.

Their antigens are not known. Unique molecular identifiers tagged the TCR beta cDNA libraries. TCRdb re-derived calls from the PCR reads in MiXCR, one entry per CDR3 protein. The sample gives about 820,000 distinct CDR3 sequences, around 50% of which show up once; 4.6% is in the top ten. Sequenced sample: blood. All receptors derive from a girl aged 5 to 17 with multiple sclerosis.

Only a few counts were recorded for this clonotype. The CDR3 is CASTLAYRGNSPLHF. The CDR3, as DNA: TGTGCCAGCACTCTGGCGTACAGGGGTAATTCACCCCTCCACTTT. V usage is TRBV12-3 or TRBV12-4 and J usage is TRBJ1-6; 7 bases agree with TRBD1. CDR3 length equals 15 residues. J lost 6 bases, V lost 7 bases, and 9 bases had no gene match.

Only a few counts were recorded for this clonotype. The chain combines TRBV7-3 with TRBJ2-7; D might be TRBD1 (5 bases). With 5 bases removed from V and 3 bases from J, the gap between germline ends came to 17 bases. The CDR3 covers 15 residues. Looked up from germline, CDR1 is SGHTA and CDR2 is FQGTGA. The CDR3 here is CASSPIRETSYEQYF. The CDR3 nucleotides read TGTGCCAGCAGCCCAATCAGGGAAACGAGCTACGAGCAGTACTTC. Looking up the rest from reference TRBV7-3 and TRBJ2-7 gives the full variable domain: GAGVSQTPSNKVTEKGKYVELRCDPISGHTALYWYRQSLGQGPEFLIYFQGTGAADDSGLPNDRFFAVRPEGSVSTLKIQRTERGDSAVYLCASSPIRETSYEQYFGPGTRLTVT.

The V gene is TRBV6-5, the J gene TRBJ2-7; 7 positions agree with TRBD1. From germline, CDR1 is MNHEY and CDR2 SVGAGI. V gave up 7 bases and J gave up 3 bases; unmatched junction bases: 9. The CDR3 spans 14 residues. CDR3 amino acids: CASTNQRQGYEQYF. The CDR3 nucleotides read TGTGCCAGCACAAACCAGAGACAGGGCTACGAGCAGTACTTC.

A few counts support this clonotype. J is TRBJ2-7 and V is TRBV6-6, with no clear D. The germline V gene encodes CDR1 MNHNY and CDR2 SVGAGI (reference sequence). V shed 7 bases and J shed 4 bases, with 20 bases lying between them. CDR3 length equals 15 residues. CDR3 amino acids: CASMGRDTRLYEQYF. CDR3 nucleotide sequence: TGTGCCAGCATGGGCCGAGACACAAGACTTTACGAGCAGTACTTC.

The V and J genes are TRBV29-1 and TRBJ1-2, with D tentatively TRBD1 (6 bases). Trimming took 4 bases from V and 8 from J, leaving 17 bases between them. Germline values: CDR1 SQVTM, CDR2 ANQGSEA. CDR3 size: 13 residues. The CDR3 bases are TGCAGCGTTGCTTGGGGGGGGGCCCTCGGCTACACCTTC. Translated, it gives CSVAWGGALGYTF.

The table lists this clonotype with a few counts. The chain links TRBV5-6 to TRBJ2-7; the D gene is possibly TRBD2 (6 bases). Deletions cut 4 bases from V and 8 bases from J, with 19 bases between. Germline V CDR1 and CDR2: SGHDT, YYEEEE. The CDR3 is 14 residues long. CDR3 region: CASSGGIGEPKQYF. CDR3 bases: TGTGCCAGCAGCGGGGGGATAGGCGAACCGAAGCAGTACTTC.

The CDR3 DNA follows: TGCAGTGCTTCTGAGGGACAGAGCTACGAGCAGTACTTC. Protein sequence: CSASEGQSYEQYF. The chain recombines TRBV20-1 with TRBJ2-5; TRBD1 aligns across 7 bases. The end of the DNA aligns better with TRBJ2-7, so the J call may be wrong. CDR3 length: 13 residues. CDR1 DFQATT and CDR2 SNEGSKA come from the germline V gene (reference sequence).

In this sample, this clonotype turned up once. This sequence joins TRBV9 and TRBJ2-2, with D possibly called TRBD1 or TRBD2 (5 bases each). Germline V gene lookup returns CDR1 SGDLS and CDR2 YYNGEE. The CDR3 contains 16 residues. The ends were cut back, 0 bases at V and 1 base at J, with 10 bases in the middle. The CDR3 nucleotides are TGTGCCAGCAGCGTAGCGGGGACGGTGAACACCGGGGAGCTGTTTTTT. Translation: CASSVAGTVNTGELFF.

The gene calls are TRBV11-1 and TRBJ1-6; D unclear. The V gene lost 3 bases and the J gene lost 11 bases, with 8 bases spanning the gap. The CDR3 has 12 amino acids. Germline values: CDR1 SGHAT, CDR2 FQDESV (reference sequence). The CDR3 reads CASSLSGTPLHF. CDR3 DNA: TGTGCCAGCAGCTTGAGTGGGACACCCCTCCACTTT.

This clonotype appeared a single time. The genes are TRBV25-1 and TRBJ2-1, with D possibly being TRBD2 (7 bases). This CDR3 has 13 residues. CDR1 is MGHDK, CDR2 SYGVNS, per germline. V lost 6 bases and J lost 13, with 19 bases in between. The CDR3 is CASSSAGAETQFF. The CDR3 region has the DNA TGTGCCAGCAGCTCGGCGGGGGCGGAGACCCAGTTCTTC.

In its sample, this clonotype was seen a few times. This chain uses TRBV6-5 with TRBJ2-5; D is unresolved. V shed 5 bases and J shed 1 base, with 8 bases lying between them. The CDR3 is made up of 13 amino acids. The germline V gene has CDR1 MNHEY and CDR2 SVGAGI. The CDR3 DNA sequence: TGTGCCAGCAGTAACAGTCTCCAAGAGACCCAGTACTTC. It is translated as CASSNSLQETQYF.

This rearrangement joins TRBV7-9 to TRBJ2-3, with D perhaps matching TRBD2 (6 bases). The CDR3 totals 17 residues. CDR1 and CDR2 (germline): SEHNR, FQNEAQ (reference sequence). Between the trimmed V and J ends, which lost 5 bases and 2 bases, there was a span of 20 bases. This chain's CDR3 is CASSPRLSGGTTDTQYF. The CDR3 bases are TGTGCCAGCAGCCCTAGGTTGAGTGGGGGGACCACAGATACGCAGTATTTT.

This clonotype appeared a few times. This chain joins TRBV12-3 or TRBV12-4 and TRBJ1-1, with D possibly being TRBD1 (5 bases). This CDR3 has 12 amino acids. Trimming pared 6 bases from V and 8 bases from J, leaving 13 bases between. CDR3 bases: TGTGCCAGCAGCGGGGGTCGGGGAGAAGCTTTCTTT. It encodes CASSGGRGEAFF.

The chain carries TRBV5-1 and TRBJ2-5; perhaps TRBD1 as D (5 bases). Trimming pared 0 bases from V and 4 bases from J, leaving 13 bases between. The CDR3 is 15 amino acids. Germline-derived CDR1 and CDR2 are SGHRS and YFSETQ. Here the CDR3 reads CASSLAQGLGETQYF. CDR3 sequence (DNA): TGCGCCAGCAGCTTGGCCCAGGGTTTAGGAGAGACCCAGTACTTC. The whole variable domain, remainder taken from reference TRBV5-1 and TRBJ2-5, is KAGVTQTPRYLIKTRGQQVTLSCSPISGHRSVSWYQQTPGQGLQFLFEYFSETQRNKGNFPGRFSGRQFSNSRSEMNVSTLELGDSALYLCASSLAQGLGETQYFGPGTRLLVL.

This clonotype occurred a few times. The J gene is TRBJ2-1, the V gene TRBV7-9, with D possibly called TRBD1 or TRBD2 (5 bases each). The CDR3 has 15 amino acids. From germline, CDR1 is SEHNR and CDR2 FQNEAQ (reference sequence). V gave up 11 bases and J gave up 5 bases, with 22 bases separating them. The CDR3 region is CAAGQGYGVNNEQFF. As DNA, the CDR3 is TGTGCCGCAGGGCAGGGCTACGGGGTTAACAATGAGCAGTTCTTC.

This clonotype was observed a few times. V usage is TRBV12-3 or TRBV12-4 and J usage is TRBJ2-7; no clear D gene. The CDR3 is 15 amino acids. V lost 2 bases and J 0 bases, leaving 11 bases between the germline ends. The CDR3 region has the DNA TGTGCCAGCAGTTTAAAGGCAGTCAGCTCCTACGAGCAGTACTTC. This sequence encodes CASSLKAVSSYEQYF.

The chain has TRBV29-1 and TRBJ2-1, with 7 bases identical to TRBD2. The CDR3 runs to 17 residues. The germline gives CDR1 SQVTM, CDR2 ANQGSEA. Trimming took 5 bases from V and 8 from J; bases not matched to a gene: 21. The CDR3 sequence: CSVTRVVGGPSRDEQFF. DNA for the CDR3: TGCAGCGTTACCAGAGTGGTGGGAGGGCCGTCTAGGGATGAGCAGTTCTTC.

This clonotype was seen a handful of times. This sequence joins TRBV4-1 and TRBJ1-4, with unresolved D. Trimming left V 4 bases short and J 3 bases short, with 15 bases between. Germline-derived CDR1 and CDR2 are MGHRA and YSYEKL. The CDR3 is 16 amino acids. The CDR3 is CASSLLLYGSNEKLFF. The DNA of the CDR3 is TGCGCCAGCAGCCTTCTCCTCTACGGTTCTAATGAAAAACTGTTTTTT.

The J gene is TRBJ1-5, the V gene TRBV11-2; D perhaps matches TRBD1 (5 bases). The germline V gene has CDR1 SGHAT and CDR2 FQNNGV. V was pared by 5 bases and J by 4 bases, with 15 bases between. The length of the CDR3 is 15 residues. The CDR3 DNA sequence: TGTGCCAGCAGCGCAGGGAAAGGCCGGAATCAGCCCCAGCATTTT. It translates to CASSAGKGRNQPQHF.

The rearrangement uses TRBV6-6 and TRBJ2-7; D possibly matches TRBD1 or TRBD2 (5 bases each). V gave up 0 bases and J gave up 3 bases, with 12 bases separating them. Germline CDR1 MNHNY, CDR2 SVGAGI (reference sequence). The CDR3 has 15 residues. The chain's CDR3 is CASSYSRELGYEQYF. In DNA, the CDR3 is TGTGCCAGCAGTTACTCCAGGGAGTTGGGCTACGAGCAGTACTTC.

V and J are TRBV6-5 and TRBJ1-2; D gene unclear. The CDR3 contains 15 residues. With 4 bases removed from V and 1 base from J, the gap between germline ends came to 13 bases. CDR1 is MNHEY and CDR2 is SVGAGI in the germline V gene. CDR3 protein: CASSSVKLNNYGYTF. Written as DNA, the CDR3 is TGTGCCAGCAGTTCGGTAAAGCTAAATAACTATGGCTACACCTTC.

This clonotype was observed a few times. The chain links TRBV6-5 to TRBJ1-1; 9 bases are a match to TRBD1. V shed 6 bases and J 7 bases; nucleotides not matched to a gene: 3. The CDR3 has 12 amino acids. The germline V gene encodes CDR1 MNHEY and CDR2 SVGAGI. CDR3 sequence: CASSRTGDEAFF. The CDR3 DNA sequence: TGTGCCAGCAGCAGGACAGGGGATGAAGCTTTCTTT.

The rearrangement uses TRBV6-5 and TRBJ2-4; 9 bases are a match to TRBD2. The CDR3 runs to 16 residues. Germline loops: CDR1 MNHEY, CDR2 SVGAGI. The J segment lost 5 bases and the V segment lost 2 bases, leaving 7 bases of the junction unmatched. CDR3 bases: TGTGCCAGCAGTTACGGAAGACTAGCGGCCCAAAACATTCAGTACTTC. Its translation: CASSYGRLAAQNIQYF.

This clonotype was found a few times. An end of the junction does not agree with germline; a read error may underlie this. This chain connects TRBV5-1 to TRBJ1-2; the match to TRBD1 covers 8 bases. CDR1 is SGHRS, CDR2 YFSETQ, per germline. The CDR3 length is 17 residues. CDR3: CASSLERTGTSFGGYTF. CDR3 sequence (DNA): TGCGCCAGTAGCTTGGAGCGGACAGGGACATCCTTTGGGGGCTACACCTTC.

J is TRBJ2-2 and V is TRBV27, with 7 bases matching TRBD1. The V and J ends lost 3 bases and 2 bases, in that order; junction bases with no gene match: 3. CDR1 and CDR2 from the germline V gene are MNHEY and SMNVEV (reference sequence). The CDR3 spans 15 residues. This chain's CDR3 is CASSFTGANTGELFF. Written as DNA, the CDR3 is TGTGCCAGCAGTTTTACAGGGGCAAACACCGGGGAGCTGTTTTTT.

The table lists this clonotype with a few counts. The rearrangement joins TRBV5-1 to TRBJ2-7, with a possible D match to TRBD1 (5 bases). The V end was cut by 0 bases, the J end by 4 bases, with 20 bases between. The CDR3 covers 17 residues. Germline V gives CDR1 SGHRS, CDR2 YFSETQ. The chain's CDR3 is CASSLGGGGVSEYEQYF. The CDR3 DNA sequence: TGCGCCAGCAGCTTGGGGGGCGGTGGTGTTTCGGAATACGAGCAGTACTTC.

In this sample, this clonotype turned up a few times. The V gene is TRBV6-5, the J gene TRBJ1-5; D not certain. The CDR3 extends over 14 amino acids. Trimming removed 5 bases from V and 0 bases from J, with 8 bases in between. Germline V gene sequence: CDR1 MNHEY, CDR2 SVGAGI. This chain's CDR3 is CASSPRYSNQPQHF. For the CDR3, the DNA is TGTGCCAGCAGTCCGAGATATAGCAATCAGCCCCAGCATTTT.

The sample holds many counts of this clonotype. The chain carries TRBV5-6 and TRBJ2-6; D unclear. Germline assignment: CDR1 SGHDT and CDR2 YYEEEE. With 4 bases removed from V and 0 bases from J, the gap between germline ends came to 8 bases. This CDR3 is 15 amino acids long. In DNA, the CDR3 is TGTGCCAGCAGCCTGGCCCTCTCTGGGGCCAACGTCCTGACTTTC. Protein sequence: CASSLALSGANVLTF.

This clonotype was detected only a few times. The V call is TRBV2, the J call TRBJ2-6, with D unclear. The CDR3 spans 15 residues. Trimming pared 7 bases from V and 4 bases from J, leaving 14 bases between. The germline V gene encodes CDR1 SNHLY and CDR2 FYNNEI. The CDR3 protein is CASNPDLSGANVLTF. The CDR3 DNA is TGTGCCAGCAACCCGGACCTATCAGGGGCCAACGTCCTGACTTTC.

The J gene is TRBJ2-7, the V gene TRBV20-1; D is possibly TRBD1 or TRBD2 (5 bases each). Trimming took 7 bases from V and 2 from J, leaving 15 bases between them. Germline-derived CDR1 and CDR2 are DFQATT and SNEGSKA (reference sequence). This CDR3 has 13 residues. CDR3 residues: CSVPTRGAYEQYF. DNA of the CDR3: TGCAGTGTACCGACTCGAGGGGCCTACGAGCAGTACTTC.

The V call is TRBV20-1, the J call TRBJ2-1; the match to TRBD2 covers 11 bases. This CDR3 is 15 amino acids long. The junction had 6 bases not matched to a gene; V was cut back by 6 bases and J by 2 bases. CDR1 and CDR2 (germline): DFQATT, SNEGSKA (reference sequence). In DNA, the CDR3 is TGCAGTGCGGATGTACTAGCGGGGGCCTACAATGAGCAGTTCTTC. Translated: CSADVLAGAYNEQFF.